Each of the 14 T cell receptor beta chains below was sequenced from the same sample in a study of T cell changes during pregnancy in multiple sclerosis. TCRdb's copy holds only in-frame clones and misses some; the assay was immunoSEQ multiplex PCR. Here the sample spans 70,000 to 100,000 clones, 93% being singletons. The source material was peripheral blood, sampled in the third trimester of pregnancy. The receptors here all came from a female donor in good health, enrolled as a control in a pregnancy study.

This rearrangement joins TRBV2 to TRBJ1-2, with TRBD1 matching over 9 bases. CDR3 length: 14 residues. The germline V gene encodes CDR1 SNHLY and CDR2 FYNNEI. V dropped 3 bases and J dropped 5; count of bases not matched to a gene: 4. The CDR3: CASSEGDRVYGYTF. The CDR3 coding sequence is TGTGCCAGCAGTGAGGGGGACAGGGTTTATGGCTACACCTTC.

Only one count was recorded for this clone. This sample includes further DNA sequences coding for the same CDR3. This rearrangement joins TRBV18 to TRBJ2-7; the D gene is possibly TRBD2 (5 bases). V lost 2 bases, J lost 5 bases, and 7 bases lay in between. The CDR3 consists of 12 residues. Germline V gene data show CDR1 as KGHSH and CDR2 as LQKENI. This CDR3 is CASSPSSDEQYF. CDR3 DNA: TGTGCCAGCTCACCAAGTAGCGACGAGCAGTACTTC.

This clone showed up just once. The rearrangement joins TRBV7-8 to TRBJ2-1; D is possibly TRBD2 (5 bases). Deletions cut 1 base from V and 3 bases from J, with 31 bases between. The germline V gene encodes CDR1 SGHVS and CDR2 FQNEAQ. The CDR3 covers 22 residues. In DNA, the CDR3 is TGTGCCAGCAGCTTAGGAGGTACTAGGATGCTAATGACCCCAAGAGACTACAATGAGCAGTTCTTC. This translates into CASSLGGTRMLMTPRDYNEQFF.

V gene TRBV28 combines with J gene TRBJ2-1, with D uncertain. This CDR3 spans 13 amino acids. The germline V gene encodes CDR1 MDHEN and CDR2 SYDVKM. Trimming pared 8 bases from V and 3 bases from J, leaving 11 bases between. In nucleotides, the CDR3 is TGTGCCAGCGGTCTCTCCGGCTACAATGAGCAGTTCTTC. This codes for CASGLSGYNEQFF.

The V and J genes are TRBV7-2 and TRBJ2-7, with D maybe TRBD2 (6 bases). V shed 5 bases and J shed 3 bases, with 29 bases lying between them. Looked up from germline, CDR1 is SGHTA and CDR2 is FQGNSA. The CDR3 is made up of 19 amino acids. The CDR3 bases are TGTGCCAGCAGCCTAACTTTTTCCAGACCGGGACTTCGACACTACGAGCAGTACTTC. Protein: CASSLTFSRPGLRHYEQYF.

In this sample, this clone turned up a few times. The V gene is TRBV6-1, the J gene TRBJ2-1; 8 bases are a match to TRBD2. The CDR3 contains 13 residues. The germline CDR1 and CDR2 sequences are MNHNS and SASEGT. The ends lost 0 bases at V and 15 bases at J; junction bases unmatched: 7. Written as DNA, the CDR3 is TGTGCCAGCAGTGAAGCCCTGGGACTAGTTCCGTTCTTC. It translates to CASSEALGLVPFF.

The chain couples TRBV6-1 to TRBJ2-2; D possibly corresponds to TRBD1 (5 bases). V was trimmed by 4 bases and J by 5 bases, leaving 14 bases between them. There are 15 residues in the CDR3. Germline V CDR1 and CDR2: MNHNS, SASEGT. The CDR3 coding sequence is TGTGCCAGCAGTGTTCTCAGGGAAAGGACCGGGGAGCTGTTTTTT. As protein: CASSVLRERTGELFF.

The chain joins TRBV6-6 to TRBJ1-4; D uncertain. Looked up from germline, CDR1 is MNHNY and CDR2 is SVGAGI (reference sequence). Deletions cut 2 bases from V and 10 bases from J, with 8 bases between. The CDR3 is 12 amino acids. In DNA form, the CDR3 reads TGTGCCAGCAGTTACGAGGAGGGAAAACTGTTTTTT. Protein: CASSYEEGKLFF.

The V call is TRBV27, the J call TRBJ2-7, with D unclear. Germline CDR1 reads MNHEY; CDR2 reads SMNVEV (reference sequence). This CDR3 comprises 15 residues. The V end lost 8 bases, the J end lost 0 bases, and 17 bases lay between the germline ends. CDR3 coding DNA: TGTGCCAGCTGCCCGGGTGGATTTAGCTCCTACGAGCAGTACTTC. Encoded protein: CASCPGGFSSYEQYF.

This sequence joins TRBV5-1 and TRBJ2-5; the D gene is possibly TRBD1 (6 bases). V lost 1 base to trimming and J lost 2 bases, with 18 bases between them. This CDR3 has 17 residues. CDR1 SGHRS and CDR2 YFSETQ come from the germline V gene. CDR3 in amino acids: CASSLYAQGQIQETQYF. The CDR3 DNA follows: TGCGCCAGCAGCTTGTACGCTCAGGGGCAGATTCAAGAGACCCAGTACTTC.

The rearrangement links TRBV6-1 to TRBJ2-1, with 8 nucleotides matching TRBD2. Trimming cost V 4 bases and J 8 bases; bases outside gene matches: 13. The CDR3 contains 16 residues. In germline, CDR1 is MNHNS, CDR2 SASEGT. Here the CDR3 reads CASSGGKTGLADEQFF. The CDR3 nucleotides read TGTGCCAGCAGTGGGGGAAAAACTGGACTAGCCGATGAGCAGTTCTTC.

The CDR3 reads CASSQSGRVTPYEQYF. Written as DNA, the CDR3 is TGTGCCAGCAGCCAATCAGGGAGGGTAACCCCCTACGAGCAGTACTTC. The rearrangement joins TRBV28 to TRBJ2-7; TRBD2 aligns across 7 bases. The CDR3 is made up of 16 amino acids. J was trimmed by 2 bases and V by 6 bases; bases with no gene match: 13. Germline V CDR1 and CDR2: MDHEN, SYDVKM.

V usage is TRBV15 and J usage is TRBJ2-1; D is perhaps TRBD1 (7 bases). The ends were cut back, 3 bases at V and 12 bases at J, with 18 bases in the middle. CDR1 and CDR2 (germline): LNHNV, YYDKDF (reference sequence). The CDR3 sequence is 14 residues long. The CDR3 coding sequence is TGTGCCACCAGCAGGGACCAGGGGGGTCACGGGCAGTTCTTC. As protein: CATSRDQGGHGQFF.

The CDR3 sequence: CASSRVDYGYTF. The DNA for the CDR3 is TGTGCCAGCAGCAGGGTTGACTATGGCTACACCTTC. V usage is TRBV2 and J usage is TRBJ1-2; D possibly corresponds to TRBD1 (5 bases). The CDR3 contains 12 residues. Germline V lookup: CDR1 SNHLY, CDR2 FYNNEI. V lost 6 bases and J lost 3, with 8 bases in between.